Below are 18 T cell receptor beta chains sequenced from a single sample in a study of blood T cells in healthy people across ages. The authors ran a second PCR of 7 to 11 cycles using a sample-barcoded 5' primer and a J-beta primer mix. TCRdb processed the 5' RACE reads anew with MiXCR; each CDR3 protein has one entry. The repertoire holds 1.8 million or so distinct CDR3 sequences, with roughly two fifths as singletons. The sample was blood. The receptors originated from a human donor in good health.

Comment on this clonotype: A read error may produce the germline difference seen at one junction end. This chain connects TRBV7-8 to TRBJ1-2; D unclear. This CDR3 spans 15 amino acids. The germline V gene has CDR1 SGHVS and CDR2 FQNEAQ. CDR3 amino acids: CASNLASVAAYGYTF. In nucleotides, the CDR3 is TGTGCCAGCAACTTAGCTTCGGTGGCAGCCTATGGCTACACCTTC.

The chain is built from TRBV6-5 and TRBJ1-2, with D perhaps TRBD1 (6 bases). CDR3 size: 15 residues. V lost 6 bases and J lost 8, with 22 bases in between. Looked up from germline, CDR1 is MNHEY and CDR2 is SVGAGI. The CDR3 loop reads CASSTKQGASWGYTF. For the CDR3, the DNA is TGTGCCAGCAGCACCAAACAGGGTGCATCTTGGGGCTACACCTTC.

The CDR3 is CASSLLGWGQATLSSNQPQHF. As DNA, the CDR3 is TGTGCCAGCAGTTTATTGGGTTGGGGACAGGCCACTCTTTCTAGCAATCAGCCCCAGCATTTT. The chain couples TRBV28 to TRBJ1-5; 8 bases fit TRBD1. CDR3 length: 21 residues. Germline V gene sequence: CDR1 MDHEN, CDR2 SYDVKM. Trimming took 1 base from V and 0 from J; bases not matched to a gene: 17. Filled out from reference TRBV28 and TRBJ1-5, the complete variable domain reads DVKVTQSSRYLVKRTGEKVFLECVQDMDHENMFWYRQDPGLGLRLIYFSYDVKMKEKGDIPEGYSVSREKKERFSLILESASTNQTSMYLCASSLLGWGQATLSSNQPQHFGDGTRLSIL.

This clonotype was recorded a few times. The chain combines TRBV2 with TRBJ2-7, with D possibly matching TRBD1 (5 bases). The V and J ends lost 7 bases and 0 bases respectively, with 10 bases between them. This CDR3 has 13 amino acids. CDR1 and CDR2 from the germline V gene are SNHLY and FYNNEI. The DNA for the CDR3 is TGTGCCAGCAAGGGGATCCCCTCCTACGAGCAGTACTTC. It is translated as CASKGIPSYEQYF.

The chain employs TRBV2 and TRBJ2-4; TRBD1 matches 7 bases. The junction had 6 bases not matched to a gene; V was cut back by 8 bases and J by 8 bases. The germline V gene has CDR1 SNHLY and CDR2 FYNNEI. The length of the CDR3 is 12 residues. CDR3 sequence reads: CASDRAQDIQYF. In nucleotides, the CDR3 is TGTGCCAGCGACAGGGCGCAAGACATTCAGTACTTC.

In this sample, this clonotype turned up many times. The CDR3 nucleotides are TGTGCCAGCAGTCCAGGGGGGGCTAGCAATCAGCCCCAGCATTTT. It codes for CASSPGGASNQPQHF. The chain has TRBV6-2 or TRBV6-3 and TRBJ1-5; TRBD1 aligns across 7 bases. Germline assignment: CDR1 MNHEY and CDR2 SVGEGT. The V segment lost 5 bases and the J segment 0 bases; nucleotides outside the gene matches: 4. The CDR3 is made up of 15 amino acids.

The chain is built from TRBV5-1 and TRBJ2-1; TRBD2 agrees at 13 bases. With V trimmed by 2 bases and J by 0 bases, 8 bases remained unmatched. Germline CDR1 reads SGHRS; CDR2 reads YFSETQ. The CDR3 has 19 residues. The CDR3 here is CASSFPGTSGTSSYNEQFF. For the CDR3, the DNA is TGCGCCAGCAGCTTTCCCGGGACTAGCGGGACGAGCTCCTACAATGAGCAGTTCTTC.

The J gene is TRBJ2-1, the V gene TRBV6-2 or TRBV6-3; 7 bases are shared with TRBD2. The CDR3 has 16 residues. V shed 0 bases, J shed 0 bases, and the junction held 2 bases outside the gene matches. Germline loops: CDR1 MNHEY, CDR2 SVGEGT. CDR3: CASSYSWGGSYNEQFF. The DNA of the CDR3 is TGTGCCAGCAGTTACTCATGGGGGGGCTCCTACAATGAGCAGTTCTTC.

This sequence joins TRBV7-9 and TRBJ1-5; D possibly corresponds to TRBD1 (6 bases). The CDR3 runs 15 residues. CDR1 is SEHNR, CDR2 FQNEAQ, per germline (reference sequence). V gave up 4 bases and J gave up 1 base, with 11 bases separating them. The CDR3 DNA follows: TGTGCCAGCAGCTCTGGACAGTTGAGCAATCAGCCCCAGCATTTT. Its translation: CASSSGQLSNQPQHF. Supplemented by reference TRBV7-9 and TRBJ1-5, the full variable domain reads DTGVSQNPRHKITKRGQNVTFRCDPISEHNRLYWYRQTLGQGPEFLTYFQNEAQLEKSRLLSDRFSAERPKGSFSTLEIQRTEQGDSAMYLCASSSGQLSNQPQHFGDGTRLSIL.

A word on this clonotype: One end of the junction does not line up with germline, which may come from a read error. The V gene is TRBV5-6, the J gene TRBJ1-1; D ambiguous. The CDR3 is 16 amino acids. CDR1 is SGHDT, CDR2 YYEEEE, per germline. Here the CDR3 reads CANSLRLPEGNTEAFF. CDR3 nucleotide sequence: TGTGCCAACAGCTTAAGACTCCCCGAGGGTAACACTGAAGCTTTCTTT.

This clonotype has a handful of counts. The CDR3, as DNA: TGTGCCAGCAGTGTTATCCTGGGCGGACTCACAGATACGCAGTATTTT. It codes for CASSVILGGLTDTQYF. This chain links TRBV6-1 with TRBJ2-3, with a tentative D call TRBD2 (5 bases). The germline gives CDR1 MNHNS, CDR2 SASEGT. V dropped 4 bases and J dropped 2 bases, with 16 bases sitting between them. The CDR3 spans 16 residues.

The rearrangement joins TRBV18 to TRBJ2-5; maybe TRBD1 (5 bases). Looked up from germline, CDR1 is KGHSH and CDR2 is LQKENI. The CDR3 is made up of 15 amino acids. Trimming shortened V by 2 bases and J by 1 base, and 11 bases separated the two germline ends. The CDR3 nucleotides read TGTGCCAGCTCACCAGGAAGCGACAGCCAAGAGACCCAGTACTTC. Amino acids: CASSPGSDSQETQYF.

As to this clonotype: Being one base from a much bigger clone, this may be a read error. The conserved closing phenylalanine or tryptophan is absent in this CDR3, likely reflecting a read error. The CDR3 nucleotides read TGTGCCAGCAGCCCACTAGCGGGGGCCTACGAGCAGTACTAC. Its protein product is CASSPLAGAYEQYY. The J gene is TRBJ2-7, the V gene TRBV11-2; 11 bases agree with TRBD2. The length of the CDR3 is 14 residues. The trim removed 5 bases at V and 2 bases at J, leaving 2 bases unmatched. The germline gives CDR1 SGHAT, CDR2 FQNNGV.

This rearrangement joins TRBV24-1 to TRBJ1-2, with 8 bases fitting TRBD1. The CDR3 is 15 amino acids. With V trimmed by 3 bases and J by 2 bases, 4 bases remained unmatched. In germline, CDR1 is KGHDR, CDR2 SFDVKD. CDR3 DNA: TGTGCCACCAGTGATCCTGGGACAGGAAACTATGGCTACACCTTC. Its protein is CATSDPGTGNYGYTF.

This clonotype was observed a handful of times. The chain has TRBV5-5 and TRBJ1-1; no clear D gene. From germline, CDR1 is SGHKS and CDR2 YYEKEE (reference sequence). V was cut by 3 bases and J by 2 bases, with 14 bases left in between. The CDR3 consists of 15 residues. This CDR3 reads CASSSPGRANTEAFF. CDR3 in DNA: TGTGCCAGCAGCTCCCCGGGGAGGGCCAACACTGAAGCTTTCTTT.

V and J are TRBV10-3 and TRBJ2-3; 14 nucleotides align to TRBD2. V trimming: 6 bases; J trimming: 0 bases; junction bases outside the gene matches: 5. The CDR3 runs 17 residues. Germline V gives CDR1 ENHRY, CDR2 SYGVKD. The CDR3 loop is CAIRGTSGGFSTDTQYF. CDR3 DNA: TGTGCCATCAGGGGGACTAGCGGGGGTTTTAGCACAGATACGCAGTATTTT.

In this sample, this clonotype turned up a few times. The J gene is TRBJ2-1, the V gene TRBV5-1, with 8 positions matching TRBD2. This CDR3 is 15 amino acids long. The J segment lost 9 bases and the V segment lost 0 bases, leaving 8 bases of the junction unmatched. Germline V gene sequence: CDR1 SGHRS, CDR2 YFSETQ. The CDR3 DNA is TGCGCCAGCAGCTTGGGAGCCGGGGGGGCCGGTGAGCAGTTCTTC. Translating it yields CASSLGAGGAGEQFF.

A few counts support this clonotype. This sequence joins TRBV2 and TRBJ2-1; 13 bases are a match to TRBD2. V shed 11 bases and J 6 bases; nucleotides not matched to a gene: 4. Germline V gene data show CDR1 as SNHLY and CDR2 as FYNNEI. This CDR3 has 13 residues. This chain's CDR3 is CAGTSGGVNEQFF. The CDR3, as DNA: TGTGCCGGAACTAGCGGGGGGGTCAATGAGCAGTTCTTC.